This entry describes one TCR beta chain. The germline V gene encodes CDR1 LGHDT and CDR2 YNNKEL (reference sequence). This CDR3 is 14 amino acids long. V was clipped by 11 bases and J by 0 bases; unmatched bases: 6. This sample was taken from a study of T cell responses to AZD1222 COVID-19 vaccine. Libraries were prepared by immunoSEQ multiplex PCR; TCRdb keeps only in-frame clonotypes and omits some of them. The table shows 100,000 or so clones, with approximately 92% occurring only once. The sequence came from an adult who received the AZD1222 COVID-19 vaccine. The chain has TRBV3-1 (or the pseudogene TRBV3-2) and TRBJ2-2; TRBD1 agrees at 7 bases. This sample comprised peripheral blood, obtained 28 days after the second AZD1222 dose. The CDR3 loop is CAGRQGPNTGELFF. In DNA, the CDR3 is TGTGCCGGTCGACAGGGACCGAACACCGGGGAGCTGTTTTTT.